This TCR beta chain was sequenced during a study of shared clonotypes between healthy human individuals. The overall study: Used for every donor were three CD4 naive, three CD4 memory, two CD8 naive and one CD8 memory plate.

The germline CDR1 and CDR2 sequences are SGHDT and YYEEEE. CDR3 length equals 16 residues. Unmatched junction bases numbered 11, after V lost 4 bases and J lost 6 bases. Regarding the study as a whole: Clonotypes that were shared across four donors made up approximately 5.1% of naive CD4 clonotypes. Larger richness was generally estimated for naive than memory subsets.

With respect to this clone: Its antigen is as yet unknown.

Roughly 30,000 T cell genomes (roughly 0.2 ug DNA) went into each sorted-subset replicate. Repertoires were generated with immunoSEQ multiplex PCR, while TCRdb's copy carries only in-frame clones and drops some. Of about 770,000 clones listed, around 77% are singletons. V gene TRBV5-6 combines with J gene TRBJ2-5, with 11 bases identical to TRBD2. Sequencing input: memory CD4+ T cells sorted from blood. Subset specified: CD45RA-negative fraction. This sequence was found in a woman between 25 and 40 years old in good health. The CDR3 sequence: CASSQETSGSRQTQYF. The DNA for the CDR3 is TGTGCCAGCAGCCAAGAAACTAGCGGGAGCCGACAGACCCAGTACTTC.